The sequence of this T cell receptor beta chain was determined in a study of OX40 agonist ivuxolimab in advanced cancers. Study summary: Ivuxolimab, an agonist antibody against OX40 (CD134), was given to patients. A history of anti-PD-1, anti-PD-L1 or anti-CTLA-4 therapy was acceptable, and about 40% had some.

There are 15 residues in the CDR3. Germline CDR1 is KGHSH and CDR2 is LQKENI. With V trimmed by 2 bases and J by 5 bases, 5 bases remained unmatched. Assay used: immunoSEQ multiplex PCR; TCRdb lists only in-frame clones, some missing. The sample yields under 80,000 clones, roughly 86% seen once. The origin of this receptor is an adult with an advanced solid tumor such as melanoma, head and neck, liver or kidney cancer. Sequencing used CD4+ or CD8+ T cells sorted from blood, obtained in a trial of the OX40 agonist ivuxolimab. This chain joins TRBV18 and TRBJ1-2, with 10 bases aligning to TRBD1. CDR3 DNA: TGTGCCAGCTCACCATTGGGACAGGGGACGTATGGCTACACCTTC. The encoded protein is CASSPLGQGTYGYTF. Drawing the rest from reference TRBV18 and TRBJ1-2, the complete variable domain is NAGVMQNPRHLVRRRGQEARLRCSPMKGHSHVYWYRQLPEEGLKFMVYLQKENIIDESGMPKERFSAEFPKEGPSILRIQQVVRGDSAAYFCASSPLGQGTYGYTFGSGTRLTVV.